Below, 7 T cell receptor delta chains from the same sample are listed, as sequenced in a study of Vδ1+ human thymocytes. Study findings and constraints: Thymic TRG and TRD repertoires appeared highly polyclonal.

Sequences come from RNA converted to cDNA by reverse transcription. Pooled V-gene forward primers with one constant-region reverse primer generated the CDR3 amplicons by multiplex PCR. TCRdb reprocessed the multiplex PCR reads through CATT. The table lists about 75,000 delta-chain clones, approximately 37% of them singletons, with roughly 0.25% in the top ten. No antigen has been assigned to these receptors. The sample comprised Vdelta1+ gamma-delta thymocytes from the thymus. Described subset: FACS-sorted CD3+ TCRalphabeta- TCRVdelta1+ TCRVdelta2- thymocytes. The receptors originated from a boy in the first two years of life who had congenital heart surgery.

Turning to this clone: Other DNA sequences within the sample encode an identical CDR3. The V and J genes are TRDV1 and TRDJ1; possibly TRDD3 for D (6 bases). Deletions cut 2 bases from V and 2 bases from J, with 9 bases between. The CDR3 extends over 14 amino acids. Germline V lookup: CDR1 TSWWSYY, CDR2 QGS. The DNA for the CDR3 is TGTGCTCTTGGGGAAGGCGGGATAACCGATAAACTCATCTTT. Encoded protein: CALGEGGITDKLIF.

This clone counts as medium-sized. V gene TRDV2 combines with J gene TRDJ1; D unresolved. Per the germline V gene, CDR1 is GEAIGNYY and CDR2 is EKD. The CDR3 has 12 amino acids. With 3 bases removed from V and 1 base from J, the gap between germline ends came to 5 bases. The DNA of the CDR3 is TGTGCCTGTGACGGGCTCACCGATAAACTCATCTTT. It is translated as CACDGLTDKLIF.

In its sample, this clone was seen a few times. The chain combines TRDV1 with TRDJ1; 10 bases are a match to TRDD3. V dropped 4 bases and J dropped 4; count of bases not matched to a gene: 15. Looked up from germline, CDR1 is TSWWSYY and CDR2 is QGS. This CDR3 is 18 amino acids long. The CDR3 DNA reads as TGTGCTCTTGGGGGACAAGGAGGGGGATACGAAGGTGGCGATAAACTCATCTTT. Its protein is CALGGQGGGYEGGDKLIF.

The rearrangement links TRDV1 to TRDJ1; D gene ambiguous. Trimming cost V 4 bases and J 0 bases, with 6 bases left between them. Germline assignment: CDR1 TSWWSYY and CDR2 QGS. The CDR3 has 13 residues. The DNA for the CDR3 is TGTGCTCTTGGGGGTACCAACACCGATAAACTCATCTTT. This encodes CALGGTNTDKLIF.

The J gene is TRDJ1, the V gene TRDV1; tentatively, D is TRDD2 (7 bases). Germline lookup yields CDR1 TSWWSYY and CDR2 QGS. The V end was cut by 3 bases, the J end by 0 bases, with 35 bases between. This CDR3 is built from 23 residues. CDR3 coding DNA: TGTGCTCTTGGGGAGGTTCCCTTTCCTACTAAGGGGCGCGGGGATCCTTACACCGATAAACTCATCTTT. It yields the protein CALGEVPFPTKGRGDPYTDKLIF.

The V and J genes are TRDV2 and TRDJ1, with D possibly matching TRDD3 (6 bases). CDR1 GEAIGNYY and CDR2 EKD come from the germline V gene. This CDR3 is 19 amino acids long. Trimming took off 9 bases at V and 1 base at J, with 32 bases between the two ends. For the CDR3, the DNA is TGTGCCCGACCCTGTGCGCACTTGGGGATCTTACGGGCCACCGATAAACTCATCTTT. Amino acids: CARPCAHLGILRATDKLIF.

Concerning this clone: Other DNA sequences of this sample code for an identical CDR3. This rearrangement joins TRDV1 to TRDJ1; possible D gene TRDD3, 5 bases. Germline V gene sequence: CDR1 TSWWSYY, CDR2 QGS. V was cut by 4 bases and J by 4 bases, with 31 bases left in between. CDR3 length: 20 residues. CDR3 residues: CALGATGAESFIRSNDKLIF. The CDR3 DNA follows: TGTGCTCTTGGGGCTACAGGGGCCGAATCGTTCATACGCTCGAACGATAAACTCATCTTT.